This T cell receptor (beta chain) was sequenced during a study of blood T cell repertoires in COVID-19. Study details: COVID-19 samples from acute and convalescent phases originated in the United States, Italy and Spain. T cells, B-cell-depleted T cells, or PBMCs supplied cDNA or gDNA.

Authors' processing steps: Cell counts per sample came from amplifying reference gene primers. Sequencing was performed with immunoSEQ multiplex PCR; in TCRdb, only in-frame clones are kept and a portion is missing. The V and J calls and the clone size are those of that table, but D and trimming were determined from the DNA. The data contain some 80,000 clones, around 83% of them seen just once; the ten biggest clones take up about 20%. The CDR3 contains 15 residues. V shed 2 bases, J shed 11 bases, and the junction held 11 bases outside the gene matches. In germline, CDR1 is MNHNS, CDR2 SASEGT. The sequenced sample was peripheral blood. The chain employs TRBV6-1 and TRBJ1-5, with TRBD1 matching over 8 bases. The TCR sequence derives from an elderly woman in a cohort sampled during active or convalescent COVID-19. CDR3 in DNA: TGTGCCAGCAGTGAATTGGGGACAGGCCACACAGCCCAGCATTTT. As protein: CASSELGTGHTAQHF.